This T cell receptor beta chain was identified in a study of shared clonotypes between healthy human individuals. Study-level background: There were three CD4 naive, three CD4 memory, two CD8 naive and one CD8 memory plates per donor.

Study-level results: Estimated richness values were generally larger in naive subsets than in memory subsets. Sorted-subset sequencing, rarefaction showed, was incomplete despite large depth.

The germline V gene encodes CDR1 SGHRS and CDR2 YFSETQ. V lost 0 bases to trimming and J lost 5 bases, with 12 bases between them. The CDR3 loop spans 15 amino acids. Remarks on this clone: Antigen unknown. This sample includes further DNA sequences coding for the same CDR3.

Here immunoSEQ multiplex PCR was the method, and the copy in TCRdb shows in-frame clones only, minus some. The table shows about 980,000 clones, with around three quarters occurring only once. The rearrangement links TRBV5-1 to TRBJ2-1; perhaps TRBD1 as D (6 bases). The TCR comes from a man younger than 30 in good health. Sequenced sample: memory CD4+ T cells sorted from blood. The subset is: CD45RA-negative fraction. The DNA for the CDR3 is TGCGCCAGCAGCTTGGGCCAGGGGCCTAACAATGAGCAGTTCTTC. Translated: CASSLGQGPNNEQFF.